These 28 T cell receptor beta chains were sequenced from one sample in a study of PD-L1 blockade in urothelial cancer. Sequencing was performed with immunoSEQ multiplex PCR; in TCRdb, only in-frame clones are kept and a portion is missing. The sample consists of tens of thousands of clones, around 85% of them appearing once. Time point: peripheral blood 6 weeks after treatment start. This sample comprised PBMCs, obtained around atezolizumab (anti-PD-L1) treatment. The receptors come from a man aged 45-60 years with urothelial cancer.

The chain has TRBV7-2 and TRBJ2-2, with 9 bases that match TRBD2. CDR3 length: 18 amino acids. Trimming at V came to 0 bases and at J to 13 bases, leaving 18 bases not matched to a gene. In germline, CDR1 is SGHTA, CDR2 FQGNSA. CDR3 coding DNA: TGTGCCAGCAGCTTAGCTCTCCTAGCGGGAAGGATGACGAGTGTGCTGTTTTTT. Translated: CASSLALLAGRMTSVLFF.

This clone was picked up one time. The chain has TRBV6-1 and TRBJ1-5; 8 bases agree with TRBD1. CDR1 is MNHNS and CDR2 is SASEGT in the germline V gene. The CDR3 is 17 residues long. V lost 3 bases, J lost 0 bases, and 7 bases stayed unmatched. CDR3 in amino acids: CASSDRDRGFSNQPQHF. The DNA for the CDR3 is TGTGCCAGCAGTGATCGAGACAGGGGTTTTAGCAATCAGCCCCAGCATTTT.

The V gene is TRBV7-2, the J gene TRBJ2-7; 12 nucleotides align to TRBD2. The germline V gene has CDR1 SGHTA and CDR2 FQGNSA. The J segment lost 5 bases and the V segment lost 7 bases, leaving 9 bases of the junction unmatched. The CDR3 spans 15 residues. In DNA, the CDR3 is TGTGCCAGCACCCCAACTAGCGGGAGGTTCGACGAGCAGTACTTC. This codes for CASTPTSGRFDEQYF. Drawing the rest from reference TRBV7-2 and TRBJ2-7, the complete variable domain is GAGVSQSPSNKVTEKGKDVELRCDPISGHTALYWYRQSLGQGLEFLIYFQGNSAPDKSGLPSDRFSAERTGGSVSTLTIQRTQQEDSAVYLCASTPTSGRFDEQYFGPGTRLTVT.

The chain has TRBV9 and TRBJ2-1, with 7 bases lining up with TRBD1. From germline, CDR1 is SGDLS and CDR2 YYNGEE. The CDR3 has 15 residues. The V segment lost 2 bases and the J segment 4 bases; nucleotides outside the gene matches: 6. CDR3 in DNA: TGTGCCAGCAGCGTTCGGGCAGGGGGTTACAATGAGCAGTTCTTC. This sequence encodes CASSVRAGGYNEQFF.

This clone has only one observation. The chain joins TRBV9 to TRBJ2-7, with 12 nucleotides matching TRBD2. V shed 2 bases, J shed 6 bases, and the junction held 3 bases outside the gene matches. This CDR3 has 14 residues. Germline CDR1 is SGDLS and CDR2 is YYNGEE. DNA for the CDR3: TGTGCCAGCAGCGTGGGACTAGCGGGTCCCGAGCAGTACTTC. Amino acid sequence: CASSVGLAGPEQYF.

The CDR3 DNA reads as TGCGCCAGCAGTGGGGACAGGGGACGACAGGAGACCCAGTACTTC. Translating it yields CASSGDRGRQETQYF. The chain combines TRBV10-1 with TRBJ2-5, with 10 bases aligning to TRBD1. This CDR3 has 15 residues. The ends lost 4 bases at V and 5 bases at J; junction bases unmatched: 7. The germline CDR1 and CDR2 sequences are WNHNN and SYGVQD (reference sequence).

V is TRBV27 and J is TRBJ2-3, with D possibly matching TRBD1 (5 bases). The CDR3 loop spans 14 amino acids. Germline V gene sequence: CDR1 MNHEY, CDR2 SMNVEV (reference sequence). Trimming cost V 6 bases and J 3 bases, with 13 bases left between them. CDR3 residues: CASRGRQGTDTQYF. CDR3 coding DNA: TGTGCCAGCAGGGGTCGGCAGGGAACAGATACGCAGTATTTT.

This clone showed up just once. The chain combines TRBV6-6 with TRBJ2-7; tentative D call: TRBD1 (5 bases). The CDR3 extends over 14 amino acids. The V end was cut by 5 bases, the J end by 6 bases, with 17 bases between. Germline loops: CDR1 MNHNY, CDR2 SVGAGI (reference sequence). CDR3 sequence: CASSPSGNSVEQYF. DNA of the CDR3: TGTGCCAGCAGTCCATCAGGGAATTCGGTCGAGCAGTACTTC.

This sequence joins TRBV11-2 and TRBJ2-1; TRBD2 matches 11 bases. This CDR3 contains 15 residues. From germline, CDR1 is SGHAT and CDR2 FQNNGV. The V segment lost 5 bases and the J segment 4 bases; nucleotides outside the gene matches: 4. The CDR3 sequence is CASSRVAGGYNEQFF. The CDR3 DNA follows: TGTGCCAGCAGCCGCGTAGCGGGAGGGTACAATGAGCAGTTCTTC.

The chain is built from TRBV5-1 and TRBJ2-4, with D perhaps TRBD2 (6 bases). The CDR3 extends over 16 amino acids. Germline V gene lookup returns CDR1 SGHRS and CDR2 YFSETQ. The V and J ends lost 1 base and 1 base respectively, with 12 bases between them. The CDR3 coding sequence is TGCGCCAGCAGCTTGCCTCCGGCGGGGGCCAAAAACATTCAGTACTTC. It codes for CASSLPPAGAKNIQYF.

This chain links TRBV7-2 with TRBJ2-2; no firm D call. The germline V gene has CDR1 SGHTA and CDR2 FQGNSA. Trimming removed 9 bases from V and 4 bases from J, with 12 bases in between. The CDR3 runs to 13 residues. The CDR3 nucleotides are TGTGCCAGATCACACCCCCGCACCGGGGAGCTGTTTTTT. It encodes CARSHPRTGELFF.

V and J are TRBV5-5 and TRBJ2-1; D not certain. The CDR3 covers 14 residues. From germline, CDR1 is SGHKS and CDR2 YYEKEE (reference sequence). Trimming shortened V by 1 base and J by 9 bases, and 14 bases separated the two germline ends. The CDR3 bases are TGTGCCAGCAGCTTGAAGCCTCCGGGTGGTGAGCAGTTCTTC. Translation gives CASSLKPPGGEQFF.

This clone appeared once. This chain uses TRBV30 with TRBJ2-3, with D maybe TRBD1 (8 bases). The CDR3 runs to 15 residues. CDR1 and CDR2 from the germline V gene are GTSNPN and SVGIG (reference sequence). The ends were cut back, 0 bases at V and 3 bases at J, with 13 bases in the middle. As DNA, the CDR3 is TGTGCCTGGAGTGTACAGGGGGGGTCGACAGATACGCAGTATTTT. It specifies CAWSVQGGSTDTQYF.

V usage is TRBV2 and J usage is TRBJ2-7, with TRBD1 matching 9 bases. This CDR3 contains 13 residues. V lost 3 bases, J lost 5 bases, and 2 bases stayed unmatched. Looked up from germline, CDR1 is SNHLY and CDR2 is FYNNEI. The CDR3 bases are TGTGCCAGCAGTGAGGACAGGGGCGACGAGCAGTACTTC. Protein sequence: CASSEDRGDEQYF.

V usage is TRBV28 and J usage is TRBJ1-5, with TRBD1 identical over 7 bases. CDR3 length equals 13 residues. After removal of 11 bases from V and 2 bases from J, the junction contained 6 bases not matched to a gene. Germline V gene sequence: CDR1 MDHEN, CDR2 SYDVKM. The CDR3 DNA reads as TGTGCCGGAACCGACAGGGGCAATCAGCCCCAGCATTTT. Translated, it gives CAGTDRGNQPQHF.

The rearrangement uses TRBV9 and TRBJ2-1; tentative D call: TRBD2 (6 bases). Germline CDR1 is SGDLS and CDR2 is YYNGEE. Trimming left V 0 bases short and J 10 bases short, with 14 bases between. The CDR3 is 14 residues long. DNA of the CDR3: TGTGCCAGCAGCGTAGTCCCAGCGGGCGAGGAGCAGTTCTTC. Translation gives CASSVVPAGEEQFF. Together with reference TRBV9 and TRBJ2-1, the CDR3 gives the full variable domain: DSGVTQTPKHLITATGQRVTLRCSPRSGDLSVYWYQQSLDQGLQFLIQYYNGEERAKGNILERFSAQQFPDLHSELNLSSLELGDSALYFCASSVVPAGEEQFFGPGTRLTVL.

The rearrangement uses TRBV7-9 and TRBJ1-2; D gene ambiguous. This CDR3 region has 14 residues. Germline CDR1 is SEHNR and CDR2 is FQNEAQ (reference sequence). V was pared by 3 bases and J by 5 bases, with 13 bases between. The CDR3 sequence: CASSFQANIYGYTF. Here the CDR3 DNA reads TGTGCCAGCAGCTTCCAGGCCAATATTTATGGCTACACCTTC.

The CDR3: CASRRGGTSNSPLHF. CDR3 bases: TGTGCCAGCAGGAGGGGGGGCACATCTAATTCACCCCTCCACTTT. This rearrangement joins TRBV2 to TRBJ1-6; perhaps TRBD1 as D (6 bases). Per germline, CDR1 SNHLY and CDR2 FYNNEI. The V gene lost 6 bases and the J gene lost 6 bases, with 15 bases spanning the gap. The CDR3 runs 15 residues.

This clone was counted once. V and J are TRBV5-1 and TRBJ1-2, with D hard to call. In germline, CDR1 is SGHRS, CDR2 YFSETQ. The V and J ends lost 5 bases and 5 bases respectively, with 16 bases between them. The CDR3 covers 14 residues. The CDR3: CASRPEAPRYGYTF. DNA for the CDR3: TGCGCCAGCAGACCTGAGGCCCCCCGTTATGGCTACACCTTC.

This clone was counted once. The J gene is TRBJ2-5, the V gene TRBV5-1, with D uncertain. V lost 4 bases, J lost 5 bases, and 15 bases lay in between. Germline-derived CDR1 and CDR2 are SGHRS and YFSETQ. This CDR3 comprises 14 residues. CDR3 sequence reads: CASSPLSQWETQYF. The CDR3 DNA reads as TGCGCCAGCAGCCCCTTGTCCCAGTGGGAGACCCAGTACTTC.

This chain links TRBV18 with TRBJ2-7; D might be TRBD1 (5 bases). V was pared by 3 bases and J by 0 bases, with 15 bases between. This CDR3 is 16 amino acids long. Germline V gene data show CDR1 as KGHSH and CDR2 as LQKENI. CDR3 in amino acids: CASSPGQGSFSYEQYF. CDR3 coding DNA: TGTGCCAGCTCACCCGGACAAGGGTCCTTCTCCTACGAGCAGTACTTC.

J is TRBJ2-1 and V is TRBV19, with 7 bases identical to TRBD2. Germline assignment: CDR1 LNHDA and CDR2 SQIVND (reference sequence). The CDR3 is made up of 15 amino acids. The V segment lost 5 bases and the J segment 4 bases; nucleotides outside the gene matches: 8. Here the CDR3 DNA reads TGTGCCAGTAGTCCCCAGGGCGGGAGATACAATGAGCAGTTCTTC. It specifies CASSPQGGRYNEQFF.

The sample holds a few counts of this clone. The chain uses TRBV19 and TRBJ2-7, with 7 nucleotides matching TRBD1. V was clipped by 6 bases and J by 0 bases; unmatched bases: 8. Germline CDR1 and CDR2: LNHDA and SQIVND (reference sequence). This CDR3 has 15 residues. The CDR3 DNA sequence: TGTGCCAGTAGAGATATACAGGGGACCTCCTACGAGCAGTACTTC. Amino acid sequence: CASRDIQGTSYEQYF.

The J gene is TRBJ2-5, the V gene TRBV7-9; D is possibly TRBD2 (6 bases). From germline, CDR1 is SEHNR and CDR2 FQNEAQ (reference sequence). The CDR3 length is 17 residues. V was shortened by 4 bases and J by 2 bases, with 20 bases between the two germline ends. CDR3 in DNA: TGTGCCAGCAGCTCCCGGTTTGGAGGGGTCTATCAAGAGACCCAGTACTTC. Amino acids: CASSSRFGGVYQETQYF.

The chain uses TRBV5-4 and TRBJ2-7; the D gene is possibly TRBD2 (5 bases). From germline, CDR1 is SGHNT and CDR2 YYREEE (reference sequence). This CDR3 comprises 13 residues. Trimming removed 4 bases at V and 3 bases at J, with 11 bases between. CDR3 in amino acids: CASSRTDSYEQYF. The CDR3 nucleotides are TGTGCCAGCAGCCGGACTGATAGCTACGAGCAGTACTTC.

The V call is TRBV5-1, the J call TRBJ1-2, with 8 bases identical to TRBD1. Germline V gives CDR1 SGHRS, CDR2 YFSETQ. The CDR3 has 14 amino acids. The junction had 10 bases not matched to a gene; V was cut back by 4 bases and J by 8 bases. The CDR3 spells CASSPGQGGWGYTF. The CDR3 bases are TGCGCCAGCAGCCCCGGACAGGGAGGATGGGGCTACACCTTC.

This chain uses TRBV6-5 with TRBJ2-1; D is undetermined. V was clipped by 2 bases and J by 12 bases, with 5 bases between them. There are 10 residues in the CDR3. The germline gives CDR1 MNHEY, CDR2 SVGAGI. The CDR3 is CASSYPVQFF. The CDR3 DNA is TGTGCCAGCAGTTACCCGGTGCAGTTCTTC.

J is TRBJ2-1 and V is TRBV2, with 7 bases fitting TRBD2. There are 14 residues in the CDR3. The V segment lost 3 bases and the J segment 6 bases; nucleotides outside the gene matches: 5. The germline gives CDR1 SNHLY, CDR2 FYNNEI. CDR3 sequence: CASSDSGIGNEQFF. The CDR3 DNA reads TGTGCCAGCAGTGACAGCGGGATCGGCAATGAGCAGTTCTTC.